Included here is one T cell receptor beta chain sequence, with context. Treatment reported: 15 Gy SBRT to primary tumor, nephrectomy 4 weeks later. Data came from immunoSEQ multiplex PCR; TCRdb stores just in-frame clones and leaves some out. The sample contains approximately 15,000 clones, 64% of which appear only once. The germline gives CDR1 SGHVS, CDR2 FNYEAQ. V was pared by 1 base and J by 2 bases, with 9 bases between. The CDR3 has 15 amino acids. This record belongs to a study of radiation and T cells in renal cell carcinoma. The receptor was derived from a woman in her sixties or seventies with renal cell carcinoma. The source material was tumor tissue, sampled from a patient whose treatment included radiotherapy and nephrectomy. V gene TRBV7-6 combines with J gene TRBJ1-5; D uncertain. CDR3 in amino acids: CASSLGSSGNQPQHF. The CDR3 coding sequence is TGTGCCAGCAGCTTAGGTAGTAGCGGCAATCAGCCCCAGCATTTT.